The next 22 T cell receptor beta chains were all read from a single sample in a study of beta chain features in type 1 diabetes. The isolated RNA, all of it, was reverse transcribed, so expressed TCRB transcripts were what got sequenced. Repertoires were generated with immunoSEQ multiplex PCR, while TCRdb's copy carries only in-frame clones and drops some. The table lists hundreds of thousands of clones, 30% of them singletons. Sequenced sample: naive CD4+ T cells from blood. The receptors shown here come from a man aged 18-30 years in good health.

The J gene is TRBJ1-1, the V gene TRBV6-5; no clear D gene. V was pared by 6 bases and J by 5 bases, with 16 bases between. CDR3 size: 14 residues. Germline CDR1 and CDR2: MNHEY and SVGAGI. CDR3 DNA sequence: TGTGCCAGCAGACTCCGACGGGCCCGAACTGAAGCTTTCTTT. Its translation is CASRLRRARTEAFF.

This clone was picked up a small number of times. Additional DNA sequences in this sample encode the identical CDR3. The CDR3 sequence: CASSQQGTDTQYF. The CDR3 DNA reads TGCGCCAGCAGCCAGCAGGGGACAGATACGCAGTATTTT. The V gene is TRBV4-3, the J gene TRBJ2-3, with D perhaps TRBD1 (6 bases). V was cut by 3 bases and J by 3 bases, with 7 bases left in between. The V gene's germline CDR1 is LGHNA and CDR2 YSLEER. CDR3 length equals 13 residues.

The rearrangement joins TRBV19 to TRBJ2-5; TRBD2 agrees at 9 bases. Losses at the gene ends were 3 bases for V and 0 bases for J; bases not matched to a gene: 2. The CDR3 runs to 15 residues. Germline V gene lookup returns CDR1 LNHDA and CDR2 SQIVND (reference sequence). CDR3 nucleotides: TGTGCCAGTAGTATGGCTAGCGGGAACCAAGAGACCCAGTACTTC. Translated, it gives CASSMASGNQETQYF.

The sample holds a few counts of this clone. As DNA, the CDR3 is TGTGCCAGCAGCGGGACTGTAGGCGCGGAGACCCAGTACTTC. It translates to CASSGTVGAETQYF. The chain combines TRBV9 with TRBJ2-5, with a tentative D call TRBD2 (5 bases). In germline, CDR1 is SGDLS, CDR2 YYNGEE. V was shortened by 3 bases and J by 5 bases, with 14 bases between the two germline ends. The CDR3 contains 14 residues.

The gene calls are TRBV18 and TRBJ1-1; TRBD1 is a possible D gene (6 bases). With 2 bases removed from V and 7 bases from J, the gap between germline ends came to 11 bases. This CDR3 contains 13 residues. Germline CDR1 and CDR2: KGHSH and LQKENI. Written as DNA, the CDR3 is TGTGCCAGCTCACCATATCGACAGGTTGAAGCTTTCTTT. As protein: CASSPYRQVEAFF. Drawing the rest from reference TRBV18 and TRBJ1-1, the complete variable domain is NAGVMQNPRHLVRRRGQEARLRCSPMKGHSHVYWYRQLPEEGLKFMVYLQKENIIDESGMPKERFSAEFPKEGPSILRIQQVVRGDSAAYFCASSPYRQVEAFFGQGTRLTVV.

CDR3 protein: CASSQRGRDTDTQYF. The CDR3 nucleotides read TGCGCCAGCAGCCAAAGAGGGAGGGACACAGATACGCAGTATTTT. This chain uses TRBV4-3 with TRBJ2-3; 7 nucleotides align to TRBD2. CDR1 and CDR2 (germline): LGHNA, YSLEER. Trimming at V came to 2 bases and at J to 2 bases, leaving 4 bases not matched to a gene. This CDR3 is 15 amino acids long.

V is TRBV29-1 and J is TRBJ2-5; D unclear. The CDR3 consists of 12 residues. CDR1 is SQVTM and CDR2 is ANQGSEA in the germline V gene. The V gene lost 7 bases and the J gene lost 1 base, with 10 bases spanning the gap. CDR3 in amino acids: CSERHSQETQYF. DNA of the CDR3: TGCAGCGAGCGACACTCCCAAGAGACCCAGTACTTC.

The V call is TRBV30, the J call TRBJ2-7; D is ambiguous. Germline assignment: CDR1 GTSNPN and CDR2 SVGIG (reference sequence). This CDR3 contains 12 residues. The V and J ends lost 4 bases and 3 bases respectively, with 10 bases between them. DNA for the CDR3: TGTGCCTGGACAAGTAGAAGCTACGAGCAGTACTTC. The encoded protein is CAWTSRSYEQYF.

The sample holds a few counts of this clone. The chain carries TRBV4-1 and TRBJ2-1; D unclear. Trimming took 3 bases from V and 6 from J, leaving 12 bases between them. This CDR3 is built from 14 residues. CDR1 and CDR2 (germline): MGHRA, YSYEKL. The CDR3 DNA reads TGCGCCAGCAGCCAGATCTATATCGGCAATGAGCAGTTCTTC. It is translated as CASSQIYIGNEQFF.

Only a few counts were recorded for this clone. This rearrangement joins TRBV7-2 to TRBJ2-3; the D gene is possibly TRBD2 (6 bases). The CDR3 is 15 amino acids. Trimming took off 4 bases at V and 5 bases at J, with 16 bases between the two ends. Per germline, CDR1 SGHTA and CDR2 FQGNSA. DNA of the CDR3: TGTGCCAGCAGCTCTAGCGCGATTCGGGTAGATACGCAGTATTTT. This gives the protein CASSSSAIRVDTQYF.

With regard to this clone: Other DNA sequences from this sample encode an identical CDR3 as well. The CDR3 bases are TGCAGTGCTAGAGGGGTCAATGAGCAGTTCTTC. Translation: CSARGVNEQFF. The chain carries TRBV20-1 and TRBJ2-1; D is undetermined. The CDR3 length is 11 residues. Germline loops: CDR1 DFQATT, CDR2 SNEGSKA (reference sequence). Trimming took 1 base from V and 6 from J, leaving 4 bases between them.

This clone was counted only a few times. J is TRBJ1-2 and V is TRBV30, with D unresolved. V gave up 2 bases and J gave up 1 base, with 8 bases separating them. Germline CDR1 is GTSNPN and CDR2 is SVGIG (reference sequence). This CDR3 spans 13 amino acids. CDR3 residues: CAWSSDRNYGYTF. CDR3 in DNA: TGTGCCTGGAGTTCTGACCGTAACTATGGCTACACCTTC.

This chain connects TRBV5-4 to TRBJ2-7; TRBD2 might be the D (5 bases). V lost 0 bases, J lost 4 bases, and 11 bases lay in between. The germline V gene encodes CDR1 SGHNT and CDR2 YYREEE (reference sequence). This CDR3 is built from 14 residues. For the CDR3, the DNA is TGTGCCAGCAGCTTGGCAGGACTCACGTACGAGCAGTACTTC. Translating gives CASSLAGLTYEQYF.

In this sample, this clone turned up a few times. V and J are TRBV29-1 and TRBJ2-7; D perhaps matches TRBD1 (7 bases). Between the trimmed V and J ends, which lost 4 bases and 4 bases, there was a span of 11 bases. CDR1 is SQVTM, CDR2 ANQGSEA, per germline. The CDR3 sequence is 12 residues long. The CDR3 region has the DNA TGCAGCGTTGGGGGGGACAGATACGAGCAGTACTTC. Protein product: CSVGGDRYEQYF.

This clone showed up just a few times. The gene calls are TRBV15 and TRBJ2-4; D possibly uses TRBD1 or TRBD2 (5 bases each). Germline values: CDR1 LNHNV, CDR2 YYDKDF (reference sequence). The CDR3 runs to 15 residues. The V gene lost 9 bases and the J gene lost 0 bases, with 15 bases spanning the gap. The CDR3 reads CATRGGILAKNIQYF. CDR3 DNA sequence: TGTGCCACGAGGGGCGGTATACTAGCCAAAAACATTCAGTACTTC.

A few counts support this clone. The chain employs TRBV25-1 and TRBJ2-7; a weak D match, TRBD2 (6 bases). From germline, CDR1 is MGHDK and CDR2 SYGVNS. Trimming pared 6 bases from V and 0 bases from J, leaving 12 bases between. The CDR3 has 14 residues. CDR3 coding DNA: TGTGCCAGCAGAGAAGCGGGTAACTCCTACGAGCAGTACTTC. It specifies CASREAGNSYEQYF.

This sequence joins TRBV30 and TRBJ2-5, with 11 nucleotides matching TRBD1. Germline lookup yields CDR1 GTSNPN and CDR2 SVGIG (reference sequence). The V gene end was trimmed by 0 bases and the J gene end by 5 bases; junction bases not matched to a gene: 5. The CDR3 extends over 15 amino acids. The CDR3 loop is CAWSVRTGGGETQYF. CDR3 nucleotide sequence: TGTGCCTGGAGTGTAAGGACAGGGGGCGGTGAGACCCAGTACTTC. Full variable domain (rest looked up from reference TRBV30 and TRBJ2-5): SQTIHQWPATLVQPVGSPLSLECTVEGTSNPNLYWYRQAAGRGLQLLFYSVGIGQISSEVPQNLSASRPQDRQFILSSKKLLLSDSGFYLCAWSVRTGGGETQYFGPGTRLLVL.

In nucleotides, the CDR3 is TGTGCCAGCAGCCTTTGGACAGGGACAGGAAACACCATATATTTT. It yields the protein CASSLWTGTGNTIYF. The J gene is TRBJ1-3, the V gene TRBV7-2; TRBD1 matches at 8 bases. Germline values: CDR1 SGHTA, CDR2 FQGNSA. The CDR3 has 15 residues. Trimming removed 5 bases from V and 4 bases from J; junction bases left unmatched: 7.

Only a few counts were recorded for this clone. This chain joins TRBV7-8 and TRBJ2-7; D not resolved. V was trimmed by 8 bases and J by 1 base, leaving 15 bases between them. The germline V gene encodes CDR1 SGHVS and CDR2 FQNEAQ. The CDR3 has 14 residues. The CDR3 loop is CASGFYLVSYEQYF. CDR3 DNA: TGTGCCAGCGGGTTTTATCTAGTTTCCTACGAGCAGTACTTC.

This clone was detected only a few times. The chain combines TRBV4-1 with TRBJ2-1, with D perhaps TRBD2 (5 bases). CDR3 length equals 15 residues. V lost 1 base and J 9 bases, leaving 16 bases between the germline ends. Germline CDR1 and CDR2: MGHRA and YSYEKL. CDR3 DNA sequence: TGCGCCAGCAGCCAAGTCGATAGCGCCCGGGGTGAGCAGTTCTTC. This translates into CASSQVDSARGEQFF.

The sample holds one count of this clone. The J gene is TRBJ2-5, the V gene TRBV7-9; unclear D gene. V dropped 5 bases and J dropped 10 bases, with 20 bases sitting between them. This CDR3 is built from 14 residues. Germline-derived CDR1 and CDR2 are SEHNR and FQNEAQ (reference sequence). This CDR3 reads CASSQHSGPLDQYF. DNA for the CDR3: TGTGCCAGCAGCCAGCACTCAGGCCCCCTAGACCAGTACTTC.

This rearrangement joins TRBV5-6 to TRBJ2-5; D call uncertain. Germline V CDR1 and CDR2: SGHDT, YYEEEE. V dropped 6 bases and J dropped 4 bases, with 13 bases sitting between them. CDR3 size: 13 residues. The chain's CDR3 is CASNRWDTETQYF. The CDR3 bases are TGTGCCAGCAACCGTTGGGATACAGAGACCCAGTACTTC.